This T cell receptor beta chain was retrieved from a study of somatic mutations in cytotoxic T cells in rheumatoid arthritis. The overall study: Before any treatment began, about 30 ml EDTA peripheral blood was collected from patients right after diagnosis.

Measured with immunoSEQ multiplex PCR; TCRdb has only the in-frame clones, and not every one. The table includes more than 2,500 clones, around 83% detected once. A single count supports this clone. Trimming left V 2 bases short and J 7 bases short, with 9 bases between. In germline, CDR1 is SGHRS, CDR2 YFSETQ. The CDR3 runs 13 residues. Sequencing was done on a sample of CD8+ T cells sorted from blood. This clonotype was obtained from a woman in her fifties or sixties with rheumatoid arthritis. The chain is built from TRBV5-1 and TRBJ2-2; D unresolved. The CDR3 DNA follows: TGCGCCAGCAGCTTTACGACTGGCGGGGAGCTGTTTTTT. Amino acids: CASSFTTGGELFF.